This TCR beta chain was profiled in a study of CD8+ T cells in alopecia areata. The wider study: Treatment comprised oral tofacitinib, 5 to 10 mg twice daily, in treated patients. The authors scored treated patients' severity by affected scalp percentage.

As for this clone: As yet, its antigen is unknown.

Described treatment: oral pan-JAK inhibitor, 5-10 mg twice daily. The researchers isolated CD4+ and CD8+ T cells from PBMCs by sorting. RNA extraction and reverse transcription yielded cDNA as sequencing template. Sequencing was performed with immunoSEQ multiplex PCR; in TCRdb, only in-frame clones are kept and a portion is missing. The repertoire holds roughly 200,000 clones, with 53% as singletons. Findings of the study overall: Scalp and blood samples kept many expanded lesional clones throughout tofacitinib.

The receptor was derived from a human donor with alopecia areata. The sequences come from CD8+ T cells sorted from blood, collected at week 24, from a patient treated with tofacitinib.

The CDR3 sequence: CASSLMHRGVGVYEQYF. The CDR3, as DNA: TGTGCCAGCAGCTTAATGCACAGGGGAGTGGGAGTCTACGAGCAGTACTTC. This chain uses TRBV11-2 with TRBJ2-7; 7 positions match TRBD1. Germline CDR1 is SGHAT and CDR2 is FQNNGV. J lost 3 bases, V lost 2 bases, and 13 bases had no gene match. The CDR3 runs to 17 residues.